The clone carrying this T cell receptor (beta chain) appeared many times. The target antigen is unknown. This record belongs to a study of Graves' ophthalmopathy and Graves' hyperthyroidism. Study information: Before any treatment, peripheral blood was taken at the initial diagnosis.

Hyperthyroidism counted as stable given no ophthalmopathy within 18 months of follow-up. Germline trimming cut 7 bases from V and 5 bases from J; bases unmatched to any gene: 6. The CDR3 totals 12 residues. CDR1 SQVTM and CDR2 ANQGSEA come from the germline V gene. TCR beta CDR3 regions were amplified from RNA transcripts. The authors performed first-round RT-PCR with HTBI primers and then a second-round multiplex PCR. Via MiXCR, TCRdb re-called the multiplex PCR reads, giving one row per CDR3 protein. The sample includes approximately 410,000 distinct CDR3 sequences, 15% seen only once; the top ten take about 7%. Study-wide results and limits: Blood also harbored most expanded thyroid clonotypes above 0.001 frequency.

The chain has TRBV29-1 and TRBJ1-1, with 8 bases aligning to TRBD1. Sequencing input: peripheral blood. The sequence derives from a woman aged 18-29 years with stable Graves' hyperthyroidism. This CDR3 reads CSGTGGGTEAFF. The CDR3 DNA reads TGCAGCGGTACAGGGGGAGGGACTGAAGCTTTCTTT.